This T cell receptor (beta chain) was captured in a study of CD8 T cells in ankylosing spondylitis. This clonotype was seen a few times. No antigen is known for it. This CDR3 is 14 amino acids long. Researchers built TCR beta libraries using quantitative 5'-RACE with molecular barcodes. TCRdb itself ran the 5' RACE reads through MiXCR, one entry per CDR3 protein. This table has a few hundred thousand distinct CDR3 sequences, around 20% appearing once. Notes on the study in general: The disease-linked clones had a CD8+ phenotype and low blood frequencies. It was reported that disease-linked clones were significantly enriched in matched ankylosing spondylitis synovial fluid. There were earlier reports of some motif variants in reactive arthritis synovial fluid and blood. One TCR beta motif, made up of several highly homologous variants, appeared characteristic of ankylosing spondylitis blood.

V usage is TRBV21-1 and J usage is TRBJ2-5. TRBV21-1 is a recognized pseudogene. The sequence was obtained from a male donor with ankylosing spondylitis. The sequencing input was blood, either unsorted or a sorted T cell fraction (not recorded which). CDR3 residues: CASSRSPETGTQYF. As DNA, the CDR3 is TGTGCCAGCAGTCGATCTCCGGAGACAGGGACCCAGTACTTC.